This note documents a single T cell receptor beta chain sequence. These data originate in a study of blood T cell repertoires in COVID-19. Trimming removed 6 bases at V and 4 bases at J, with 12 bases between. The CDR3 consists of 13 residues. Only in-frame clones appear in the TCRdb table, and some are missing; sequencing was by immunoSEQ multiplex PCR. The sample yields 300,000 to 400,000 clones, 88% seen once. The TCR originated in a woman in her 70s with COVID-19, enrolled during active disease. The V and J genes are TRBV12-3 or TRBV12-4 and TRBJ1-1; D possibly corresponds to TRBD1 (5 bases). Sequences were obtained from peripheral blood. For the CDR3, the DNA is TGTGCCAGCAGCCCCGACAGAGCCACTGAAGCTTTCTTT. The encoded protein is CASSPDRATEAFF.